One and the same sample provided the 29 T cell receptor beta chains below, sequenced in a study of blood T cells in healthy people across ages. Then a second PCR, running about 6 to 12 cycles, was carried out with a sample-barcoded 5' primer and a J-beta primer mix. Each CDR3 protein is one row after TCRdb ran MiXCR on the 5' RACE reads. The repertoire holds roughly 2 million distinct CDR3 sequences, with 40% to 55% as singletons. Sequenced sample: blood. The origin of the receptors is a woman aged 40 to 55 in good health.

This clonotype showed up just a few times. This rearrangement joins TRBV6-5 to TRBJ2-3, with TRBD2 matching 9 bases. V lost 6 bases, J lost 0 bases, and 7 bases stayed unmatched. The CDR3 extends over 16 amino acids. CDR1 is MNHEY, CDR2 SVGAGI, per germline. CDR3 loop: CASRSRLAASTDTQYF. The CDR3 nucleotides read TGTGCCAGCAGGTCAAGACTAGCGGCTAGCACAGATACGCAGTATTTT.

A few counts support this clonotype. This rearrangement joins TRBV2 to TRBJ2-3, with D unclear. Trimming pared 1 base from V and 6 bases from J, leaving 11 bases between. This CDR3 has 14 amino acids. The germline V gene encodes CDR1 SNHLY and CDR2 FYNNEI. The CDR3 sequence: CASSEVGVGDTQYF. CDR3 nucleotide sequence: TGTGCCAGCAGTGAAGTTGGGGTTGGGGATACGCAGTATTTT. Complete variable domain (other parts from reference TRBV2 and TRBJ2-3): EPEVTQTPSHQVTQMGQEVILRCVPISNHLYFYWYRQILGQKVEFLVSFYNNEISEKSEIFDDQFSVERPDGSNFTLKIRSTKLEDSAMYFCASSEVGVGDTQYFGPGTRLTVL.

With regard to this clonotype: A much larger clone lies one base from this, so it may be a read error. The chain has TRBV27 and TRBJ2-7, with 7 bases matching TRBD1. Germline lookup yields CDR1 MNHEY and CDR2 SMNVEV (reference sequence). The CDR3 sequence is 14 residues long. V lost 5 bases, J lost 6 bases, and 10 bases stayed unmatched. The CDR3 spells CASSPNTGAGEQYF. DNA of the CDR3: TGTGCCAGCAGTCCGAACACAGGGGCAGGCGAGCAGTACTTC.

This chain links TRBV7-9 with TRBJ2-5, with D possibly being TRBD1 or TRBD2 (5 bases each). This CDR3 contains 14 residues. Trimming took off 4 bases at V and 7 bases at J, with 16 bases between the two ends. CDR1 SEHNR and CDR2 FQNEAQ come from the germline V gene (reference sequence). The CDR3 sequence is CASSSRDPVRTQYF. Here the CDR3 DNA reads TGTGCCAGCAGCTCCCGGGACCCCGTTAGGACCCAGTACTTC. Using reference TRBV7-9 and TRBJ2-5 for the parts outside the CDR3, the full variable domain is DTGVSQNPRHKITKRGQNVTFRCDPISEHNRLYWYRQTLGQGPEFLTYFQNEAQLEKSRLLSDRFSAERPKGSFSTLEIQRTEQGDSAMYLCASSSRDPVRTQYFGPGTRLLVL.

This clonotype was seen only once. The rearrangement uses TRBV6-1 and TRBJ1-5, with D perhaps TRBD1 (6 bases). Trimming took off 0 bases at V and 3 bases at J, with 9 bases between the two ends. The CDR3 runs 15 residues. Germline values: CDR1 MNHNS, CDR2 SASEGT. CDR3 DNA sequence: TGTGCCAGCAGTGAAGCGTTGGGACACAATCAGCCCCAGCATTTT. Encoded protein: CASSEALGHNQPQHF.

The chain recombines TRBV29-1 with TRBJ1-5; 7 bases align to TRBD1. The junction had 5 bases not matched to a gene; V was cut back by 7 bases and J by 2 bases. This CDR3 spans 13 amino acids. The V gene's germline CDR1 is SQVTM and CDR2 ANQGSEA. CDR3 region: CSGPDRGNQPQHF. CDR3 nucleotide sequence: TGCAGCGGACCTGACAGGGGCAATCAGCCCCAGCATTTT.

This clonotype showed up just a few times. The chain carries TRBV12-3 or TRBV12-4 and TRBJ1-2; 9 nucleotides match TRBD1. CDR3 length: 14 residues. The trim removed 5 bases at V and 6 bases at J, leaving 7 bases unmatched. CDR3 bases: TGTGCCAGCAGTGCCCGGAGGACAGGGGATGGCTACACCTTC. As protein: CASSARRTGDGYTF.

This clonotype occurred once. The chain carries TRBV2 and TRBJ2-7, with D unclear. Germline CDR1 reads SNHLY; CDR2 reads FYNNEI. The V end lost 7 bases, the J end lost 2 bases, and 12 bases lay between the germline ends. The CDR3 runs 13 residues. In nucleotides, the CDR3 is TGTGCCAGCATCCCTGGGCCCCCCTACGAGCAGTACTTC. It yields the protein CASIPGPPYEQYF.

The rearrangement joins TRBV6-2 or TRBV6-3 to TRBJ2-2, with D perhaps TRBD1 (6 bases). CDR1 and CDR2 from the germline V gene are MNHEY and SVGEGT. V was shortened by 9 bases and J by 5 bases, with 16 bases between the two germline ends. The length of the CDR3 is 14 residues. In nucleotides, the CDR3 is TGTGCCAGTAGAATCAGACAGGAGACCGGGGAGCTGTTTTTT. Its translation: CASRIRQETGELFF.

This clonotype was seen only a few times. V is TRBV27 and J is TRBJ1-2; 11 nucleotides line up with TRBD1. V was clipped by 0 bases and J by 8 bases; unmatched bases: 5. Germline CDR1 and CDR2: MNHEY and SMNVEV (reference sequence). The CDR3 is 15 amino acids. The CDR3 loop reads CASSLSDRGLKGYTF. In DNA form, the CDR3 reads TGTGCCAGCAGTTTATCGGACAGGGGGCTAAAGGGCTACACCTTC.

This chain links TRBV29-1 with TRBJ2-7; tentatively, D is TRBD1 (6 bases). Per the germline V gene, CDR1 is SQVTM and CDR2 is ANQGSEA. The CDR3 covers 13 residues. V was cut by 5 bases and J by 0 bases, with 11 bases left in between. CDR3 loop: CSVLTGSSYEQYF. CDR3 DNA: TGCAGCGTTTTGACAGGTAGCTCCTACGAGCAGTACTTC.

The V call is TRBV4-3, the J call TRBJ2-3, with 7 bases aligning to TRBD2. Trimming removed 0 bases from V and 4 bases from J; junction bases left unmatched: 7. This CDR3 is built from 16 residues. Looked up from germline, CDR1 is LGHNA and CDR2 is YSLEER. The CDR3 bases are TGCGCCAGCAGCCAAGAGGGGGGGTACTCCGCAGATACGCAGTATTTT. Its protein product is CASSQEGGYSADTQYF.

The chain carries TRBV20-1 and TRBJ2-5; TRBD1 matches 7 bases. CDR3 length equals 12 residues. The germline V gene encodes CDR1 DFQATT and CDR2 SNEGSKA (reference sequence). The ends lost 5 bases at V and 11 bases at J; junction bases unmatched: 11. CDR3 protein: CSADRGLGEQYF. Here the CDR3 DNA reads TGCAGTGCTGATAGGGGGCTCGGGGAGCAGTACTTC.

This rearrangement joins TRBV4-2 to TRBJ1-2; D is possibly TRBD1 (5 bases). This CDR3 region has 16 residues. V lost 1 base and J 2 bases, leaving 14 bases between the germline ends. The germline gives CDR1 LGHNA, CDR2 YNFKEQ. The CDR3 DNA sequence: TGTGCCAGCAGCCAAGGTCGGCGCAGGGACAACTATGGCTACACCTTC. This gives the protein CASSQGRRRDNYGYTF.

The J gene is TRBJ2-7, the V gene TRBV29-1, with D perhaps TRBD1 or TRBD2 (5 bases each). The CDR3 is made up of 12 amino acids. CDR1 is SQVTM and CDR2 is ANQGSEA in the germline V gene. Trimming shortened V by 4 bases and J by 6 bases, and 13 bases separated the two germline ends. The CDR3 coding sequence is TGCAGCGTTGTGGGGGAGACGGCCGAGCAGTACTTC. This translates into CSVVGETAEQYF.

This clonotype turned up a few times. The rearrangement uses TRBV7-9 and TRBJ2-3, with D hard to call. The CDR3 sequence is 13 residues long. Trimming cost V 6 bases and J 3 bases, with 10 bases left between them. Looked up from germline, CDR1 is SEHNR and CDR2 is FQNEAQ (reference sequence). The CDR3 spells CASSLDQTDTQYF. Here the CDR3 DNA reads TGTGCCAGCAGTTTGGACCAGACAGATACGCAGTATTTT.

This clonotype has a handful of counts. The chain couples TRBV13 to TRBJ2-1; 8 bases are a match to TRBD2. This CDR3 is 17 amino acids long. In germline, CDR1 is PRHDT, CDR2 FYEKMQ (reference sequence). Trimming removed 5 bases from V and 0 bases from J; junction bases left unmatched: 9. CDR3 coding DNA: TGTGCCAGCAGCGGATCCCCTAGCGGGTTCTCCTACAATGAGCAGTTCTTC. Residues: CASSGSPSGFSYNEQFF.

This chain connects TRBV5-4 to TRBJ2-7; 7 bases agree with TRBD1. The junction had 7 bases not matched to a gene; V was cut back by 4 bases and J by 0 bases. This CDR3 spans 15 amino acids. The germline gives CDR1 SGHNT, CDR2 YYREEE (reference sequence). As DNA, the CDR3 is TGTGCCAGCAGCCCGGACAGGCCAGTCTCCTACGAGCAGTACTTC. Translation gives CASSPDRPVSYEQYF.

This clonotype showed up just a few times. In nucleotides, the CDR3 is TGTGCCACCAGTGATTTGCCCGGGACAGGGGTTGGCGGGGGGGCCTCCTACGAGCAGTACTTC. Encoded protein: CATSDLPGTGVGGGASYEQYF. V and J are TRBV24-1 and TRBJ2-7; D is perhaps TRBD1 (10 bases). Germline values: CDR1 KGHDR, CDR2 SFDVKD. The CDR3 totals 21 residues. Trimming took 0 bases from V and 0 from J, leaving 26 bases between them.

The J gene is TRBJ1-6, the V gene TRBV27; 8 bases agree with TRBD1. The germline CDR1 and CDR2 sequences are MNHEY and SMNVEV (reference sequence). The CDR3 extends over 14 amino acids. V was pared by 7 bases and J by 7 bases, with 6 bases of the junction left unmatched. CDR3 nucleotide sequence: TGTGCCAGCACTGGACAGGGAAAGAATTCACCCCTCCACTTT. Amino acid sequence: CASTGQGKNSPLHF.

CDR3 region: CSAREFRTEINSPLHF. The CDR3 bases are TGCAGTGCTAGAGAATTTCGAACAGAAATTAATTCACCCCTCCACTTT. The chain uses TRBV20-1 and TRBJ1-6; D gene unclear. CDR3 length: 16 residues. V was pared by 0 bases and J by 6 bases, with 15 bases between. Germline CDR1 and CDR2: DFQATT and SNEGSKA (reference sequence).

The rearrangement joins TRBV9 to TRBJ2-5; 8 bases match TRBD2. Germline loops: CDR1 SGDLS, CDR2 YYNGEE. V was pared by 4 bases and J by 5 bases, with 13 bases of the junction left unmatched. This CDR3 contains 16 residues. Here the CDR3 reads CASSSQGTSGLETQYF. DNA of the CDR3: TGTGCCAGCAGCTCTCAGGGGACTAGTGGTTTGGAGACCCAGTACTTC.

The chain links TRBV24-1 to TRBJ2-3; TRBD2 is a possible D gene (5 bases). The CDR3 is 15 residues long. Germline V gene data show CDR1 as KGHDR and CDR2 as SFDVKD. Trimming removed 3 bases at V and 6 bases at J, with 15 bases between. The CDR3 bases are TGTGCCACCAGTGATAGGACCCAACTAGGGGATACGCAGTATTTT. Translating gives CATSDRTQLGDTQYF.

The chain uses TRBV6-5 and TRBJ2-3; either TRBD1 or TRBD2 may supply D (6 bases each). The CDR3 has 18 residues. V dropped 2 bases and J dropped 2 bases, with 20 bases sitting between them. Germline V gives CDR1 MNHEY, CDR2 SVGAGI. CDR3 coding DNA: TGTGCCAGCAGTTACGATCTGGGGGGCCTTTCCCTCACAGATACGCAGTATTTT. Amino acids: CASSYDLGGLSLTDTQYF.

In this sample, this clonotype turned up a few times. The chain recombines TRBV5-5 with TRBJ2-5, with 8 bases identical to TRBD1. The CDR3 consists of 15 residues. Germline V CDR1 and CDR2: SGHKS, YYEKEE (reference sequence). J lost 2 bases, V lost 4 bases, and 7 bases had no gene match. The CDR3 loop reads CASSRPWTGQETQYF. The DNA of the CDR3 is TGTGCCAGCAGCCGCCCTTGGACAGGGCAAGAGACCCAGTACTTC.

This clonotype was observed a few times. The V and J genes are TRBV12-3 or TRBV12-4 and TRBJ2-5; a possible D gene is TRBD2 (5 bases). CDR3 length: 13 residues. V gave up 0 bases and J gave up 5 bases, with 7 bases separating them. The DNA of the CDR3 is TGTGCCAGCAGTTTAGCTATAGCGGAGACCCAGTACTTC. Its translation: CASSLAIAETQYF.

The chain links TRBV20-1 to TRBJ2-6; D is undetermined. V was shortened by 4 bases and J by 0 bases, with 10 bases between the two germline ends. In germline, CDR1 is DFQATT, CDR2 SNEGSKA (reference sequence). The CDR3 is 15 amino acids. As DNA, the CDR3 is TGCAGTGCTATTCAGGACCTCTCTGGGGCCAACGTCCTGACTTTC. Its protein is CSAIQDLSGANVLTF.

This clonotype has a handful of counts. The chain carries TRBV28 and TRBJ2-1, with 8 bases lining up with TRBD1. The tail of the sequence fits TRBJ2-7 better, so the J call may be wrong. Germline V gene data show CDR1 as MDHEN and CDR2 as SYDVKM. The CDR3 consists of 15 residues. The CDR3 protein is CASSLQGASYNEQYF. The DNA of the CDR3 is TGTGCCAGCAGTTTACAGGGGGCCTCCTACAATGAGCAGTACTTC.

The chain couples TRBV20-1 to TRBJ2-2; D not certain. Germline V gene data show CDR1 as DFQATT and CDR2 as SNEGSKA (reference sequence). The V gene lost 6 bases and the J gene lost 7 bases, with 12 bases spanning the gap. This CDR3 region has 12 residues. The CDR3 here is CSARGILGELFF. As DNA, the CDR3 is TGCAGTGCCCGAGGAATTCTCGGGGAGCTGTTTTTT.